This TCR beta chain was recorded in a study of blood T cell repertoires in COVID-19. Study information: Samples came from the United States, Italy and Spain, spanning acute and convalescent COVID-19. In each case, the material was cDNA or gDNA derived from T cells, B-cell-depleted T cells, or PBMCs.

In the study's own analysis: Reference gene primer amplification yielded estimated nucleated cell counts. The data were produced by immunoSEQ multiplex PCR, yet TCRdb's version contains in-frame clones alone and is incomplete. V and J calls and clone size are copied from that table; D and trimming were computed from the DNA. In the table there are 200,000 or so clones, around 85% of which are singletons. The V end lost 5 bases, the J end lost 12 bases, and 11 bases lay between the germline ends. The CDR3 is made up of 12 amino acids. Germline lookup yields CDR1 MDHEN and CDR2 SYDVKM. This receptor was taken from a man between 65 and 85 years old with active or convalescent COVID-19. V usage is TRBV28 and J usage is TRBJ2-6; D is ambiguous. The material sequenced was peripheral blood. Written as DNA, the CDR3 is TGTGCCAGCAGTGTCGGAGTTACCGTCCTGACTTTC. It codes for CASSVGVTVLTF.